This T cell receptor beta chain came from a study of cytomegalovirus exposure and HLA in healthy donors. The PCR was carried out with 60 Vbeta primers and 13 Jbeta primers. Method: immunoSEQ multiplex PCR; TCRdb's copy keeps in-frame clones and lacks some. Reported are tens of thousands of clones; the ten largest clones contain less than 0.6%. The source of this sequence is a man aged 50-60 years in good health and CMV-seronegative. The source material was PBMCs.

The CDR3 nucleotides read TGTGCCAGCAGACCTGGCTTCAACTATGGCTACACCTTC. Its translation: CASRPGFNYGYTF. V is TRBV6-5 and J is TRBJ1-2; D not resolved. Trimming took off 6 bases at V and 2 bases at J, with 10 bases between the two ends. The CDR3 runs 13 residues. Per the germline V gene, CDR1 is MNHEY and CDR2 is SVGAGI.